The subject of this entry is one T cell receptor (beta chain). The antigen this receptor binds is unknown. No base quality information exists; no much larger clone differs at one position. The trial excluded patients who had a history of autoimmune disease or who were on systemic immunosuppression. Peripheral blood for TCR sequencing was drawn from every dose cohort at baseline, at cycle 4 day 1 and at cycle 7 day 1. Samples were obtained from an open-label, multicenter, first-in-human phase I dose-escalation trial of ivuxolimab. The trial enrolled adults with locally advanced or metastatic head and neck squamous cell, hepatocellular, melanoma or renal cell carcinoma. CD4+ and CD8+ T cells were sorted separately from peripheral blood before TCR sequencing. Genomic DNA was isolated from the sorted cells so that the TCRbeta CDR3 region could be sequenced. The immunoSEQ Assay was used for sequencing of TCRbeta CDR3 regions. Sourced from immuneACCESS, this table was stored by TCRdb with only in-frame sequences that have V and J called. A share of the clones is absent; for the studies checked, an unresolved V gene accounts for under half, and the remainder has no known explanation. The sample records under 50,000 clones, about nine tenths of which are singletons. The ten largest make up roughly 7.8% of the sample.

These data originate in a study of OX40 agonist ivuxolimab in advanced cancers. For the study in its entirety: Ivuxolimab was a fully human IgG2 agonistic monoclonal antibody targeting the costimulatory receptor OX40 (CD134). Three dose-escalation patients achieved partial responses, one with hepatocellular carcinoma and two with cutaneous melanoma. Intravenous ivuxolimab was administered to patients every 2 weeks at six dose levels: 0.01, 0.1, 0.3, 1.5, 3 and 10 mg/kg. Prior anti-PD-1, anti-PD-L1 or anti-CTLA-4 therapy was permitted, and approximately 39% of dose-escalation patients had received checkpoint inhibitors. In the dose-escalation cohort, more than 80% of patients were male, and the mean age was roughly 56 years with a range of 23 to 79. The purpose of peripheral TCRbeta sequencing was to test whether ivuxolimab changed TCR sequence diversity and led to clonal T-cell expansion. The monotherapy dose-escalation portion (N ≈ 52 patients) of the phase I ivuxolimab trial is reported in the paper. Among the 50 to 55 dose-escalation patients, approximately 20 had hepatocellular carcinoma, some 15 melanoma, 9 renal cell carcinoma and 9 head and neck cancer. Broad study findings and their caveats: In partial responders in the 0.1-3.0 mg/kg groups, normalized peripheral clonal expansion was found to be among the lowest, especially among CD8+ T cells. At doses from 0.1 to 3.0 mg/kg, clonal expansion was seen in both CD4+ and CD8+ blood T cells between baseline and week 6. On average, CD8+ T cells showed more expanded clones than CD4+ T cells after ivuxolimab. Low levels of normalized T-cell clonal expansion were also seen in some patients who did not respond. Which antigens the clonally expanded peripheral T cells were specific for was not determined.

Measured from the cysteine to the phenylalanine, the CDR3 is 13 residues long. Just the 39-base CDR3 DNA is kept, in frame starting at base 1. A distance of 5 bases separates the germline ends of V and J, which lose 0 bases and 2 bases respectively. The germline V gene (reference sequence) sets CDR1 to MNHEY and CDR2 to SMNVEV. Recombination joined TRBV27 with TRBJ2-7; the D gene is not confidently resolved. The receptor was isolated from an adult with an advanced solid tumor such as melanoma, head and neck, liver or kidney cancer. Sequencing used CD4+ or CD8+ T cells sorted from blood, obtained in a trial of the OX40 agonist ivuxolimab. The CDR3 reads as follows: CASSLSGPYEQYF. In nucleotide form, the sequence is TGTGCCAGCAGTTTATCGGGCCCCTACGAGCAGTACTTC.